These 3 T cell receptor beta chains originate from one sample sequenced in a study of post-analysis software for immune sequencing data. General study results and limits: TRBV5-6, TRBV5-1 and TRBV20-1 were among four to six TRBV segments more frequent in patients than controls.

Unique molecular identifiers had been added to the TCR beta cDNA libraries. One entry per CDR3 protein, called by TCRdb with MiXCR from the PCR reads. Counted here are around 700,000 distinct CDR3 sequences, approximately 60% occurring once; the ten biggest clones make up 11%. The antigens these receptors bind are not known. Sample: blood. These receptors came from a girl aged 2 to 9 with multiple sclerosis.

This chain connects TRBV7-9 to TRBJ2-3, with 10 bases that match TRBD1. CDR1 and CDR2 from the germline V gene are SEHNR and FQNEAQ (reference sequence). The CDR3 has 17 residues. V was pared by 5 bases and J by 4 bases, with 12 bases of the junction left unmatched. CDR3 nucleotides: TGTGCCAGCAGCGGTAGCCCTGGGACAGGGGACGCAGATACGCAGTATTTT. This sequence encodes CASSGSPGTGDADTQYF.

The V gene is TRBV12-3 or TRBV12-4, the J gene TRBJ1-2; possibly TRBD1 for D (5 bases). The CDR3 is made up of 12 amino acids. Trimming removed 7 bases from V and 8 bases from J, with 14 bases in between. The DNA of the CDR3 is TGTGCCAGCACCGCTCGGGGGGGAGGCTACACCTTC. Translating it yields CASTARGGGYTF.

The genes are TRBV29-1 and TRBJ2-7; possibly TRBD1 for D (5 bases). CDR1 SQVTM and CDR2 ANQGSEA come from the germline V gene. This CDR3 contains 11 residues. V lost 4 bases, J lost 3 bases, and 7 bases lay in between. The CDR3 DNA is TGCAGCGTTGTGACAGACTACGAGCAGTACTTC. Translation gives CSVVTDYEQYF.